This T cell receptor (beta chain) is drawn from a study of memory CD4+ T cells and cytomegalovirus serostatus. Study conclusions and caveats: CD4+ memory repertoires contained about two fifths of the roughly 150 reported CMV TCRbeta sequences.

The sort gate was single viable CD3+CD4+CD8-CD45RO+ cells for memory CD4+ T cells. As concerns this clone: The antigen is undetermined. At one end, the junction sequence differs from germline, possibly due to a read error.

In the original workflow: After removing out-of-frame reads, 2 million to 2.5 million distinct TCRbeta sequences remained. Profiling relied on immunoSEQ multiplex PCR, and the TCRdb table lists in-frame clones only, not all of them. V and J calls and clone size follow that table, whereas D and trimming were derived from the DNA. The repertoire holds about 41,000 clones, around 79% seen once, with 0.65% to 0.85% in the top ten. Sequenced sample: memory CD4+ T cells from blood. The receptor comes from an adult in good health and CMV-seronegative.

The CDR3 DNA sequence: TGTGCCCGGAGTTCGGGCGGCGATGGGGGCTACACCTTC. Translation: CARSSGGDGGYTF. The chain employs TRBV30 and TRBJ1-2; D unclear. Germline V gene lookup returns CDR1 GTSNPN and CDR2 SVGIG (reference sequence). The CDR3 consists of 13 residues.